The TCR beta chain described here comes from a study of T cells in Graves' hyperthyroidism and ophthalmopathy (dated by TCRdb to the late 2010s). In the study overall: Peripheral blood samples were taken at the time of initial diagnosis, prior to any treatment. To identify distinguishing TCR V-J signatures, a discovery cohort of 90 to 100 patients was used, comprising 43 with Graves' ophthalmopathy and under 60 with stable Graves' hyperthyroidism. Whether ophthalmopathy could be predicted prospectively was tested in an independent validation cohort made up of 18 to 20 hyperthyroidism patients plus 17 patients who later progressed to ophthalmopathy. For training and testing, the 100 or so patients in the discovery cohort were randomly divided in a 7:3 ratio. In addition, the study compared T-cell repertoires in thyroid tissue and in blood from over 5 Graves' hyperthyroidism patients. Once sampling was done, hyperthyroidism patients were given methimazole at a starting dose of 30 mg daily, whereas ophthalmopathy patients were given high-dose intravenous methylprednisolone. According to the paper, TCR Vbeta CDR3 sequencing was carried out on 135 peripheral blood samples, which came from fewer than 50 ophthalmopathy, 80 or so hyperthyroidism and 17 progressor patients.

Ophthalmopathy patients had moderately to severely active disease, with a Clinical Activity Score of 3 or more, a NOSPECS grade of 4 or more, and a disease duration of less than 3 months. Exclusion was applied to patients with uncontrolled infections, other autoimmune diseases, pregnancy or lactation. Diagnoses were established on the basis of clinical symptoms, serum thyroxine and TRAb, thyroid ultrasound, and orbital computed tomography. PBMCs were separated from roughly 10 ml of fresh peripheral blood using Ficoll-Paque density gradient centrifugation. Total RNA was extracted with Trizol reagent, and quality was checked on an Agilent 2100 Bioanalyzer. The study at large found these results: Most expanded thyroid clonotypes (frequency above 0.001) were also detected in blood, suggesting blood repertoires may reflect thyroid immune responses. In validation, progression to ophthalmopathy was predicted by the model with 55% to 71% sensitivity and 72.22% specificity, a median of approximately 6.5 months before onset. Sample size was not statistically predetermined, and blinding of investigators to group allocation was not performed. A 13 V-J signature model separated ophthalmopathy from stable hyperthyroidism, with 87.88% sensitivity and 81.08% specificity in cross-validation and 80%/75% in testing.

This clonotype was seen a few times. The antigen this receptor binds is unknown. No clone much larger than this one lies a single base away; base qualities are absent. The TCR beta CDR3 regions were amplified from RNA transcripts. The TCR CDR3 was subjected to a first round of RT-PCR using the HTBI primer set and the Qiagen OneStep RT-PCR kit. Libraries were constructed in a second round of multiplex PCR, after which size selection and purification were performed. Sequencing of the libraries was done on an Illumina HiSeq2000 using paired-end 100 bp reads. On the study's bioinformatics: SOAPnuke was used to process the raw data, throwing out any read that contained adapters or uncalled bases, had a mean Phred below 15, or lacked an exact constant-primer or identifier match. COPE v1.2.5 was used to merge high-quality paired reads, and clonotypes were defined as unique nucleotide sequences. MiTCR v1.1 was used to align the clonotypes against IMGT TRBV, TRBD and TRBJ reference segments. The analysis was restricted to V-J combinations with a frequency above 0.0001, which together covered about 99% of the repertoires. A TCS score was defined as the ratio between F50 (clonal expansion) and ExV (chaos), using BLOSUM62-based TCRdist between CDR3 peptides within each V-J. Welch's t-statistics and random forest reduced 514 V-J features to roughly 13, which were used in a naive Bayes classifier (R e1071). TCRdb applied fastp at Q25 and MiXCR to the public reads, then kept only in-frame beta chains. Rows matching on CDR3 protein sequence are summarized as one entry with the most common DNA and genes. In this record, the V and J calls reflect TCRdb's handling and not the investigators' own analysis. The sample table records 360,000 or so distinct CDR3 sequences; 15% of these occur just once. Roughly a fifth of the sample is taken by the ten largest.

The material sequenced was blood. The sequence came from an older woman with Graves' ophthalmopathy.

The bases read TGTGCCAGCAGTGAAGCCGCCGGGTCTTACACAGATACGCAGTATTTT. It translates as CASSEAAGSYTDTQYF. The chain couples TRBV6-1 to TRBJ2-3; the D gene assignment is ambiguous. The CDR3 has 16 amino acids, counting the end cysteine and phenylalanine. The read is trimmed to its CDR3 DNA, 48 bases read in frame from base 1. Reading the germline V gene gives CDR1 MNHNS and CDR2 SASEGT. Between the V and J ends, shortened by 0 bases and 2 bases respectively, the junction contains 12 bases.